A single sample gave rise to the 25 T cell receptor beta chains below, sequenced in a study of blood T cell repertoires in COVID-19. Using immunoSEQ multiplex PCR, the repertoire was profiled, and TCRdb retains in-frame clones only, with some absent. This sample carries a few hundred thousand clones, 85% of them seen once, and the ten largest clones take under 3%. The sequencing sample was made of PBMCs or T cells enriched from blood (not recorded which). The receptors derive from a woman between 50 and 59 years old who had recovered from COVID-19.

The chain links TRBV6-6 to TRBJ2-5; the match to TRBD1 covers 7 bases. The CDR3 length is 15 residues. V gave up 2 bases and J gave up 1 base; unmatched junction bases: 4. From germline, CDR1 is MNHNY and CDR2 SVGAGI (reference sequence). The CDR3 sequence: CASSYQGDSQETQYF. CDR3 nucleotides: TGTGCCAGCAGTTACCAGGGGGATTCCCAAGAGACCCAGTACTTC.

V and J are TRBV14 and TRBJ2-4; D possibly corresponds to TRBD2 (6 bases). Looked up from germline, CDR1 is SGHDN and CDR2 is FVKESK. The CDR3 runs 16 residues. V was cut by 2 bases and J by 2 bases, with 13 bases left in between. The CDR3: CASSQRGGDPKNIQYF. The CDR3 nucleotides are TGTGCCAGCAGCCAAAGGGGAGGAGACCCCAAAAACATTCAGTACTTC.

The chain links TRBV29-1 to TRBJ2-1; 9 bases line up with TRBD1. This CDR3 has 15 residues. Per germline, CDR1 SQVTM and CDR2 ANQGSEA. The ends lost 6 bases at V and 3 bases at J; junction bases unmatched: 9. The CDR3 sequence: CSVEAWGQGYNEQFF. The CDR3 nucleotides are TGCAGCGTCGAGGCGTGGGGACAGGGCTACAATGAGCAGTTCTTC.

This clone was counted a single time. The chain links TRBV5-1 to TRBJ2-1; TRBD2 aligns across 9 bases. The germline V gene has CDR1 SGHRS and CDR2 YFSETQ. CDR3 size: 15 residues. V was pared by 3 bases and J by 6 bases, with 7 bases of the junction left unmatched. The CDR3 is CASSSWTSDANEQFF. CDR3 nucleotide sequence: TGCGCCAGCAGCTCTTGGACTAGCGATGCCAATGAGCAGTTCTTC.

The V and J genes are TRBV6-5 and TRBJ1-2; D not certain. V was cut by 7 bases and J by 3 bases, with 12 bases left in between. The CDR3 covers 13 residues. Germline CDR1 is MNHEY and CDR2 is SVGAGI. CDR3 in amino acids: CASKVLSYYGYTF. CDR3 sequence (DNA): TGTGCCAGCAAAGTGCTCAGTTACTATGGCTACACCTTC.

The V call is TRBV11-3, the J call TRBJ1-1; no reliable D call. Trimming stripped 3 bases from V and 2 bases from J, with 7 bases between. CDR3 length: 13 amino acids. The germline gives CDR1 SGHNT, CDR2 YENEEA. The CDR3 DNA is TGTGCCAGCAGCTTCCAGGTTAACACTGAAGCTTTCTTT. It is translated as CASSFQVNTEAFF. Full variable domain (remainder filled in from reference TRBV11-3 and TRBJ1-1): EAGVVQSPRYKIIEKKQPVAFWCNPISGHNTLYWYLQNLGQGPELLIRYENEEAVDDSQLPKDRFSAERLKGVDSTLKIQPAELGDSAVYLCASSFQVNTEAFFGQGTRLTVV.

V gene TRBV7-3 combines with J gene TRBJ2-3; D is unresolved. V lost 3 bases to trimming and J lost 5 bases, with 9 bases between them. The length of the CDR3 is 13 residues. Germline loops: CDR1 SGHTA, CDR2 FQGTGA. The CDR3 is CASSLWSEDTQYF. CDR3 in DNA: TGTGCCAGCAGCTTGTGGAGTGAAGATACGCAGTATTTT.

The chain is built from TRBV4-3 and TRBJ2-1; 10 positions match TRBD2. The CDR3 loop spans 16 amino acids. Germline CDR1 and CDR2: LGHNA and YSLEER. J lost 4 bases, V lost 2 bases, and 5 bases had no gene match. As DNA, the CDR3 is TGCGCCAGCAGCCAACTACGGACTAGCGGTTACAATGAGCAGTTCTTC. Translation: CASSQLRTSGYNEQFF.

The chain links TRBV5-1 to TRBJ2-7, with TRBD2 matching over 8 bases. The length of the CDR3 is 17 residues. Germline loops: CDR1 SGHRS, CDR2 YFSETQ. V dropped 1 base and J dropped 4; count of bases not matched to a gene: 13. The DNA for the CDR3 is TGCGCCAGCAGCTTGTCAGGGCTGGCGAGCGGGGGTTACGAGCAGTACTTC. This encodes CASSLSGLASGGYEQYF.

The chain has TRBV27 and TRBJ2-1; a possible D gene is TRBD1 (5 bases). V was trimmed by 5 bases and J by 3 bases, leaving 17 bases between them. The CDR3 has 16 amino acids. In germline, CDR1 is MNHEY, CDR2 SMNVEV (reference sequence). As DNA, the CDR3 is TGTGCCAGCAGTCCTCCCCCAGGGTCAGTCTACAATGAGCAGTTCTTC. Protein: CASSPPPGSVYNEQFF.

The chain is built from TRBV7-2 and TRBJ2-1; D is undetermined. From germline, CDR1 is SGHTA and CDR2 FQGNSA. V was clipped by 5 bases and J by 3 bases, with 5 bases between them. This CDR3 has 12 residues. The CDR3, as DNA: TGTGCCAGCAGCCAGTTCTACAATGAGCAGTTCTTC. Its protein product is CASSQFYNEQFF.

The chain couples TRBV3-1 (or the pseudogene TRBV3-2) to TRBJ1-6, with a possible D match to TRBD1 (5 bases). The V gene's germline CDR1 is LGHDT and CDR2 YNNKEL (reference sequence). V gave up 4 bases and J gave up 6 bases, with 16 bases separating them. CDR3 length: 16 amino acids. The CDR3 spells CASSRLVQGFNSPLHF. In DNA form, the CDR3 reads TGTGCCAGCAGCCGCCTGGTCCAGGGATTTAATTCACCCCTCCACTTT.

The rearrangement joins TRBV30 to TRBJ1-5; D is undetermined. The V and J ends lost 0 bases and 2 bases respectively, with 14 bases between them. Germline V gene data show CDR1 as GTSNPN and CDR2 as SVGIG (reference sequence). The CDR3 is 16 amino acids. The chain's CDR3 is CAWSVGSPVGNQPQHF. CDR3 nucleotide sequence: TGTGCCTGGAGTGTGGGGAGCCCGGTAGGCAATCAGCCCCAGCATTTT. Using reference TRBV30 and TRBJ1-5 for the parts outside the CDR3, the full variable domain is SQTIHQWPATLVQPVGSPLSLECTVEGTSNPNLYWYRQAAGRGLQLLFYSVGIGQISSEVPQNLSASRPQDRQFILSSKKLLLSDSGFYLCAWSVGSPVGNQPQHFGDGTRLSIL.

This sequence joins TRBV28 and TRBJ1-1; D may be TRBD1 (6 bases). V gave up 10 bases and J gave up 6 bases, with 30 bases separating them. CDR1 and CDR2 from the germline V gene are MDHEN and SYDVKM. This CDR3 has 17 residues. The CDR3 spells CATQIRNNGGLNSEAFF. The CDR3 DNA is TGTGCCACACAAATTCGGAATAACGGGGGGCTCAACTCTGAAGCTTTCTTT.

The chain combines TRBV7-9 with TRBJ2-7; 8 positions agree with TRBD2. V lost 5 bases, J lost 1 base, and 7 bases stayed unmatched. This CDR3 is 15 amino acids long. The V gene's germline CDR1 is SEHNR and CDR2 FQNEAQ (reference sequence). The CDR3 sequence is CASSLAPGGSYEQYF. CDR3 DNA sequence: TGTGCCAGCAGCCTCGCCCCGGGGGGGTCCTACGAGCAGTACTTC.

This clone was counted a single time. This chain links TRBV24-1 with TRBJ2-1; 7 nucleotides match TRBD2. The V gene end was trimmed by 3 bases and the J gene end by 1 base; junction bases not matched to a gene: 5. This CDR3 region has 16 residues. Germline V CDR1 and CDR2: KGHDR, SFDVKD. In DNA, the CDR3 is TGTGCCACCAGTGATGCACTAGCGTCATCCTACAATGAGCAGTTCTTC. Protein: CATSDALASSYNEQFF.

The chain uses TRBV19 and TRBJ2-2, with TRBD2 matching over 10 bases. V lost 9 bases, J lost 2 bases, and 6 bases stayed unmatched. The length of the CDR3 is 15 residues. Germline lookup yields CDR1 LNHDA and CDR2 SQIVND (reference sequence). CDR3 region: CASQGLAANTGELFF. As DNA, the CDR3 is TGTGCCAGCCAAGGACTAGCGGCCAACACCGGGGAGCTGTTTTTT. The full variable domain, completed using reference TRBV19 and TRBJ2-2, is DGGITQSPKYLFRKEGQNVTLSCEQNLNHDAMYWYRQDPGQGLRLIYYSQIVNDFQKGDIAEGYSVSREKKESFPLTVTSAQKNPTAFYLCASQGLAANTGELFFGEGSRLTVL.

The rearrangement joins TRBV5-1 to TRBJ2-5, with a weak D call TRBD1 (6 bases). The length of the CDR3 is 13 residues. The germline CDR1 and CDR2 sequences are SGHRS and YFSETQ. With 4 bases removed from V and 5 bases from J, the gap between germline ends came to 12 bases. The CDR3 sequence is CASSAGTTETQYF. The CDR3 DNA reads TGCGCCAGCAGCGCCGGGACAACGGAGACCCAGTACTTC.

This clone was seen a few times. The rearrangement joins TRBV18 to TRBJ1-5, with no clear D. Germline V gene lookup returns CDR1 KGHSH and CDR2 LQKENI. The CDR3 has 15 residues. The V gene lost 2 bases and the J gene lost 7 bases, with 15 bases spanning the gap. CDR3 DNA sequence: TGTGCCAGCTCACCAAATGTTAGGAGCCAACAGCCCCAGCATTTT. It specifies CASSPNVRSQQPQHF.

The rearrangement links TRBV3-1 (or the pseudogene TRBV3-2) to TRBJ1-4, with TRBD1 identical over 9 bases. V was pared by 5 bases and J by 7 bases, with 5 bases of the junction left unmatched. The CDR3 has 14 amino acids. In germline, CDR1 is LGHDT, CDR2 YNNKEL (reference sequence). CDR3 nucleotide sequence: TGTGCCAGCAGCACACAGGGGGCGGGTGAAAAACTGTTTTTT. The encoded protein is CASSTQGAGEKLFF.

V and J are TRBV19 and TRBJ2-3; D perhaps matches TRBD1 (5 bases). The CDR3 consists of 13 residues. The germline V gene has CDR1 LNHDA and CDR2 SQIVND (reference sequence). Trimming removed 8 bases at V and 2 bases at J, with 11 bases between. The CDR3 bases are TGTGCCAGTTTCGACAGAATCACAGATACGCAGTATTTT. Its translation: CASFDRITDTQYF.

The rearrangement joins TRBV3-1 (or the pseudogene TRBV3-2) to TRBJ2-7, with D possibly matching TRBD1 (6 bases). V was cut by 2 bases and J by 4 bases, with 15 bases left in between. CDR1 is LGHDT and CDR2 is YNNKEL in the germline V gene (reference sequence). The CDR3 consists of 15 residues. CDR3 sequence: CASSQRDTARYEQYF. Here the CDR3 DNA reads TGTGCCAGCAGCCAACGGGACACAGCAAGGTACGAGCAGTACTTC.

This clone showed up just once. The gene calls are TRBV6-5 and TRBJ1-1; D remains unclear. The CDR3 contains 13 residues. Between the trimmed V and J ends, which lost 7 bases and 0 bases, there was a span of 9 bases. The germline V gene has CDR1 MNHEY and CDR2 SVGAGI. The CDR3 DNA reads as TGTGCCAGCAAAGACGGGTTGAACACTGAAGCTTTCTTT. Encoded protein: CASKDGLNTEAFF.

This chain links TRBV5-1 with TRBJ1-6, with D possibly being TRBD1 (6 bases). Germline V CDR1 and CDR2: SGHRS, YFSETQ. The CDR3 contains 13 residues. V was pared by 0 bases and J by 12 bases, with 10 bases between. This CDR3 reads CASSLGQERPLHF. DNA for the CDR3: TGCGCCAGCAGCTTGGGACAGGAGAGACCCCTCCACTTT.

This clone was found many times. The chain uses TRBV6-5 and TRBJ2-7; D remains unclear. This CDR3 has 14 amino acids. Per the germline V gene, CDR1 is MNHEY and CDR2 is SVGAGI. V was shortened by 0 bases and J by 4 bases, with 10 bases between the two germline ends. The CDR3 reads CASSYSSRQYEQYF. DNA of the CDR3: TGTGCCAGCAGTTACTCTTCCAGGCAATACGAGCAGTACTTC.